This passage covers 10 T cell receptor beta chains from one sample sequenced in a study of OX40 agonist ivuxolimab in advanced cancers. The assay was immunoSEQ multiplex PCR, and TCRdb's table has in-frame clones only and misses some. In the table there are 55,000 to 70,000 clones, about 94% of which are singletons. This sample comprised CD4+ or CD8+ T cells sorted from blood, obtained in a trial of the OX40 agonist ivuxolimab. The receptor set was obtained from an adult with an advanced solid tumor such as melanoma, head and neck, liver or kidney cancer.

Here the CDR3 reads CASSPGRGTDTQYF. The DNA for the CDR3 is TGTGCCAGCAGCCCGGGAAGGGGCACAGATACGCAGTATTTT. The gene calls are TRBV14 and TRBJ2-3, with D tentatively TRBD2 (5 bases). CDR1 and CDR2 from the germline V gene are SGHDN and FVKESK. With 4 bases removed from V and 1 base from J, the gap between germline ends came to 9 bases. The CDR3 contains 14 residues.

This chain links TRBV4-1 with TRBJ2-3; TRBD1 matches at 7 bases. Germline V lookup: CDR1 MGHRA, CDR2 YSYEKL. V was pared by 0 bases and J by 4 bases, with 7 bases of the junction left unmatched. The CDR3 has 16 residues. CDR3 sequence (DNA): TGCGCCAGCAGCCAAGATTCAGGGGGTGGGTCAGATACGCAGTATTTT. It specifies CASSQDSGGGSDTQYF.

The V gene is TRBV6-6, the J gene TRBJ2-2; no clear D gene. There are 14 residues in the CDR3. Germline V gene data show CDR1 as MNHNY and CDR2 as SVGAGI (reference sequence). Trimming took 5 bases from V and 0 from J, leaving 7 bases between them. CDR3 coding DNA: TGTGCCAGCAGTCCAGGCCCGAACACCGGGGAGCTGTTTTTT. Translation: CASSPGPNTGELFF.

The rearrangement links TRBV27 to TRBJ2-5, with 7 nucleotides matching TRBD2. This CDR3 is 15 amino acids long. Germline CDR1 reads MNHEY; CDR2 reads SMNVEV (reference sequence). Unmatched junction bases numbered 9, after V lost 3 bases and J lost 5 bases. CDR3 in DNA: TGTGCCAGCAGTTTGGGGACTACGGGTACGGAGACCCAGTACTTC. This codes for CASSLGTTGTETQYF.

This rearrangement joins TRBV30 to TRBJ2-5; D gene ambiguous. The germline V and J ends were trimmed by 5 bases and 2 bases, with 12 bases remaining between them. The CDR3 is 13 amino acids. CDR1 and CDR2 (germline): GTSNPN, SVGIG (reference sequence). CDR3 loop: CAWDYILQETQYF. The CDR3 bases are TGTGCCTGGGATTACATTCTTCAAGAGACCCAGTACTTC.

The rearrangement joins TRBV7-9 to TRBJ2-1, with D perhaps matching TRBD1 or TRBD2 (5 bases each). CDR3 length: 13 amino acids. Germline V CDR1 and CDR2: SEHNR, FQNEAQ (reference sequence). The V and J ends lost 5 bases and 10 bases respectively, with 15 bases between them. The CDR3: CASSPVRGREQFF. DNA for the CDR3: TGTGCCAGCAGCCCTGTACGGGGCCGGGAGCAGTTCTTC. The full variable domain, its missing parts supplied by reference TRBV7-9 and TRBJ2-1, is DTGVSQNPRHKITKRGQNVTFRCDPISEHNRLYWYRQTLGQGPEFLTYFQNEAQLEKSRLLSDRFSAERPKGSFSTLEIQRTEQGDSAMYLCASSPVRGREQFFGPGTRLTVL.

This clone was seen only once. The chain couples TRBV13 to TRBJ1-1; no firm D call. The germline V gene encodes CDR1 PRHDT and CDR2 FYEKMQ (reference sequence). The V and J ends lost 9 bases and 3 bases respectively, with 14 bases between them. This CDR3 is 13 amino acids long. The CDR3 is CASQRRGDTEAFF. The CDR3 DNA reads as TGTGCCAGTCAGAGACGGGGAGACACTGAAGCTTTCTTT.

The CDR3 loop reads CASSQNRGHYEQYF. Written as DNA, the CDR3 is TGCGCCAGCAGCCAAAACAGGGGGCACTACGAGCAGTACTTC. The chain links TRBV4-3 to TRBJ2-7, with TRBD1 identical over 9 bases. The CDR3 loop spans 14 amino acids. Germline CDR1 and CDR2: LGHNA and YSLEER. Trimming took 2 bases from V and 3 from J; bases not matched to a gene: 2.

The gene calls are TRBV27 and TRBJ2-5; 12 bases are a match to TRBD2. This CDR3 is 15 amino acids long. Germline CDR1 is MNHEY and CDR2 is SMNVEV (reference sequence). J gave up 3 bases and V 3 bases, and 2 bases lay outside the gene matches. CDR3: CASSLRLAGEETQYF. CDR3 nucleotides: TGTGCCAGCAGTTTGCGACTAGCGGGGGAAGAGACCCAGTACTTC.

The chain joins TRBV9 to TRBJ2-5; TRBD1 aligns across 9 bases. The closer fit of TRBJ2-7 to the DNA end suggests the J call may be wrong. This CDR3 comprises 16 residues. Germline V gives CDR1 SGDLS, CDR2 YYNGEE. The CDR3 reads CASSDPLGTGPYEQYF. As DNA, the CDR3 is TGTGCCAGCAGCGATCCCCTCGGGACAGGGCCCTACGAGCAGTACTTC.